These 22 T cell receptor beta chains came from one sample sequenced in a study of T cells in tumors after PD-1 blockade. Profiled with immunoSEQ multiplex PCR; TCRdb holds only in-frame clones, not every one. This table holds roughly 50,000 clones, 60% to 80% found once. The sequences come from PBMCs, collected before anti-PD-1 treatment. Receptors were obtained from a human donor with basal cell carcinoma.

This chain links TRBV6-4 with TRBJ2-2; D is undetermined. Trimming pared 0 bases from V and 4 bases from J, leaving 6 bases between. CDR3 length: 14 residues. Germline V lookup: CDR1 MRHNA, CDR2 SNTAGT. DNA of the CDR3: TGTGCCAGCAGTGACTCTTGGCTCACCGGGGAGCTGTTTTTT. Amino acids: CASSDSWLTGELFF.

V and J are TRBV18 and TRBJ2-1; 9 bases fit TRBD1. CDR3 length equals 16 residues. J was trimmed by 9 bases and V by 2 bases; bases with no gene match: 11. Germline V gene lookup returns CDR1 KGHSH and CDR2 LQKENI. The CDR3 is CASSPGTGGGVGEQFF. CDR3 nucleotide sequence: TGTGCCAGCTCACCAGGAACAGGGGGCGGTGTAGGTGAGCAGTTCTTC.

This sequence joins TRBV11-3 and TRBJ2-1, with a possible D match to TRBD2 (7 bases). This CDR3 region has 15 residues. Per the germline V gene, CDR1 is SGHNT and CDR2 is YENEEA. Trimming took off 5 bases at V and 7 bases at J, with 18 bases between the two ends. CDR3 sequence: CASSPGGRGENEQFF. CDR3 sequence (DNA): TGTGCCAGCAGCCCCGGGGGGCGAGGAGAAAATGAGCAGTTCTTC.

CDR3 sequence: CASSQIGTGEAFF. In DNA, the CDR3 is TGCGCCAGCAGCCAGATTGGAACAGGGGAAGCTTTCTTT. This chain connects TRBV4-1 to TRBJ1-1; tentatively, D is TRBD1 (6 bases). The CDR3 is made up of 13 amino acids. Germline V gene sequence: CDR1 MGHRA, CDR2 YSYEKL. V lost 3 bases, J lost 8 bases, and 13 bases lay in between.

CDR3 protein: CASSTEGIRGFYEQYF. In DNA form, the CDR3 reads TGTGCCAGCAGTACGGAGGGGATCCGGGGATTCTACGAGCAGTACTTC. The V and J genes are TRBV28 and TRBJ2-7; tentative D call: TRBD2 (6 bases). The CDR3 is made up of 16 amino acids. Trimming cost V 5 bases and J 3 bases, with 20 bases left between them. The germline CDR1 and CDR2 sequences are MDHEN and SYDVKM. Complete variable domain (other parts from reference TRBV28 and TRBJ2-7): DVKVTQSSRYLVKRTGEKVFLECVQDMDHENMFWYRQDPGLGLRLIYFSYDVKMKEKGDIPEGYSVSREKKERFSLILESASTNQTSMYLCASSTEGIRGFYEQYFGPGTRLTVT.

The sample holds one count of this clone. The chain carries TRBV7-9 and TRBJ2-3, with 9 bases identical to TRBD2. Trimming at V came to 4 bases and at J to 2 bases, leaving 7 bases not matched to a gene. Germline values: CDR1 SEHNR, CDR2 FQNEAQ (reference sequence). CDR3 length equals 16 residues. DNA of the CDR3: TGTGCCAGCAGCTACTATAGCGGGGGACCCACAGATACGCAGTATTTT. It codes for CASSYYSGGPTDTQYF.

CDR3 DNA: TGTGCCAGCAGCCCCCGACAGGGTGGCACCGGGGAGCTGTTTTTT. It yields the protein CASSPRQGGTGELFF. The V gene is TRBV3-1 (or the pseudogene TRBV3-2), the J gene TRBJ2-2; TRBD1 aligns across 7 bases. V dropped 4 bases and J dropped 4; count of bases not matched to a gene: 6. Germline lookup yields CDR1 LGHDT and CDR2 YNNKEL (reference sequence). The CDR3 spans 15 residues.

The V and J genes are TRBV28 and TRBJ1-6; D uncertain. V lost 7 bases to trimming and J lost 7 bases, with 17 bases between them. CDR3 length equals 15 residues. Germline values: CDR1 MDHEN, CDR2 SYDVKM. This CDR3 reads CASTPSRGGNSPLHF. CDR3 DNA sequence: TGTGCCAGCACCCCCTCGCGAGGCGGGAATTCACCCCTCCACTTT.

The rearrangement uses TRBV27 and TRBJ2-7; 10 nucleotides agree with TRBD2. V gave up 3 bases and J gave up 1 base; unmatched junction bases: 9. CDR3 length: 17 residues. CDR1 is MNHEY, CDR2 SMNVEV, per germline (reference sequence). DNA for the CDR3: TGTGCCAGCAGTTTCAGTCTAGCGGGAGTCGGATCCTACGAGCAGTACTTC. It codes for CASSFSLAGVGSYEQYF.

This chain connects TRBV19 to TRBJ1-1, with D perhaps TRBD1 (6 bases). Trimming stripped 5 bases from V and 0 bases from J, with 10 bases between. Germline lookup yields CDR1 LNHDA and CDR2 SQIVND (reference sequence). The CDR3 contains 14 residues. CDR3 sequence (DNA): TGTGCCAGTAGTTACAGGGCTTTGAACACTGAAGCTTTCTTT. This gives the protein CASSYRALNTEAFF.

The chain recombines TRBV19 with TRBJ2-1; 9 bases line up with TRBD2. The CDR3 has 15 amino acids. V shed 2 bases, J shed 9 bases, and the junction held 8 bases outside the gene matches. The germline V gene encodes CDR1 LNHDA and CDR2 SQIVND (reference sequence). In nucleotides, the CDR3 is TGTGCCAGTAGTATATCCCTAGCGGGATCGGGTGAGCAGTTCTTC. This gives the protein CASSISLAGSGEQFF.

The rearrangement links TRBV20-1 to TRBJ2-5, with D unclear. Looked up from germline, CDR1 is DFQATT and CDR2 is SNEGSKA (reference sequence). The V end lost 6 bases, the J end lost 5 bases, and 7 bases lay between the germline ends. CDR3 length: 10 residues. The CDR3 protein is CSASKETQYF. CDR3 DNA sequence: TGCAGTGCCAGTAAGGAGACCCAGTACTTC.

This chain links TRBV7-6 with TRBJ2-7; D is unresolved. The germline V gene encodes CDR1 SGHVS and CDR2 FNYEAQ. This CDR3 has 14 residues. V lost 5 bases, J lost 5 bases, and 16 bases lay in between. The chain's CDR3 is CASSPRTQANEQYF. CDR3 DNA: TGTGCCAGCAGCCCGAGGACCCAGGCAAACGAGCAGTACTTC.

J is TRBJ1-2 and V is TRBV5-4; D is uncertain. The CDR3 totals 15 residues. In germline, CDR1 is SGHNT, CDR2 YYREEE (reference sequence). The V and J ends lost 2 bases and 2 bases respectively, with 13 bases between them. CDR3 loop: CASSFFQELNYGYTF. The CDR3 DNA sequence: TGTGCCAGCAGCTTTTTTCAGGAACTCAACTATGGCTACACCTTC.

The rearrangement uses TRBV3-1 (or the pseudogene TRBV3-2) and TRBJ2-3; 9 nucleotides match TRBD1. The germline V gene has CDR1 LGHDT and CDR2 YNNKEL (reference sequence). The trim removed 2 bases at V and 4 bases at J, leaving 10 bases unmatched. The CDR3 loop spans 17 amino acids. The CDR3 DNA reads TGTGCCAGCAGCCAACGCCGGACAGGGGTTCCCCCAGATACGCAGTATTTT. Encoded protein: CASSQRRTGVPPDTQYF.

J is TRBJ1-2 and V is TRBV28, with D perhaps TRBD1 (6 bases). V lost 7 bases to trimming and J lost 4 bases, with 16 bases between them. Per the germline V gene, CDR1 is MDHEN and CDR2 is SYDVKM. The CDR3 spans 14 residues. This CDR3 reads CASTSGTRIYGYTF. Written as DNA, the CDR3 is TGTGCCAGCACCTCCGGGACACGGATCTATGGCTACACCTTC.

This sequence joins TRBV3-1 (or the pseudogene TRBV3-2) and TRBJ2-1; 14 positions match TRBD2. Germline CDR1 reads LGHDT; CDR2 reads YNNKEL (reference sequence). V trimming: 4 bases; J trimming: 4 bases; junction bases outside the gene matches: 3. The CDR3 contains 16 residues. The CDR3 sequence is CASSLRLAGGYNEQFF. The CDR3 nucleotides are TGTGCCAGCAGCCTCCGACTAGCGGGGGGGTACAATGAGCAGTTCTTC.

DNA for the CDR3: TGTGCCAGCAGCTTACAATTTTACGAGCAGTACTTC. Protein product: CASSLQFYEQYF. The chain carries TRBV7-9 and TRBJ2-7; D ambiguous. The CDR3 covers 12 residues. With 2 bases removed from V and 4 bases from J, the gap between germline ends came to 6 bases. Germline loops: CDR1 SEHNR, CDR2 FQNEAQ (reference sequence).

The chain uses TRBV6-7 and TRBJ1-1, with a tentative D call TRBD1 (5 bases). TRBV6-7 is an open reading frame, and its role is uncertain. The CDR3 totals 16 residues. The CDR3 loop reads CARPPPRHRTNTEAFF. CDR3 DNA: TGTGCACGCCCTCCGCCTCGACACAGGACAAACACTGAAGCTTTCTTT.

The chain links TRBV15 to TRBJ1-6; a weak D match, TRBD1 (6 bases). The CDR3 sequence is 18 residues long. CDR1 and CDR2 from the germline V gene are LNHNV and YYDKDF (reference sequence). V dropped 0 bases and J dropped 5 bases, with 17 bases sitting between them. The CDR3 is CATSRERGSGTNNSPLHF. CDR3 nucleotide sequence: TGTGCCACCAGCAGAGAGAGAGGGTCCGGGACAAATAATTCACCCCTCCACTTT.

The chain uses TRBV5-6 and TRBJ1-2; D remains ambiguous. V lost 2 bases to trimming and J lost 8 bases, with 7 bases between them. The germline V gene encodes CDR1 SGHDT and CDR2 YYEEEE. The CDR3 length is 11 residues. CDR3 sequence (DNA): TGTGCCAGCAGCTTTGGGTTCGGCTACACCTTC. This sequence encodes CASSFGFGYTF.

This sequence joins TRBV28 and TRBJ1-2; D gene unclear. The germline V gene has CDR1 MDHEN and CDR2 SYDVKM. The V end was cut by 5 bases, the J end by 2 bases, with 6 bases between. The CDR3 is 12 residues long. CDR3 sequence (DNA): TGTGCCAGCAGTCCGGTAAACTATGGCTACACCTTC. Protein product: CASSPVNYGYTF.